This entry is about one T cell receptor (beta chain). The antigen is undetermined. V was cut by 2 bases and J by 3 bases, with 16 bases left in between. This CDR3 has 16 amino acids. The germline V gene has CDR1 MNHEY and CDR2 SVGAGI. This specimen comes from a study of response to subunit inactivated influenza vaccine. TCRdb itself ran the RT-PCR reads through MiXCR, one entry per CDR3 protein. Seen here are around 300,000 distinct CDR3 sequences, about 20% observed once, and the top ten hold around 10%. General study findings and limits: It was suggested by the authors that few new T cells are recruited by each seasonal influenza vaccination.

The receptor's source is a man aged 50-75 years who received an inactivated influenza vaccine. The sample in question was PBMCs from blood, obtained approximately 20 months after vaccination. The genes are TRBV6-5 and TRBJ2-5, with D possibly matching TRBD2 (5 bases). CDR3 in DNA: TGTGCCAGCAGTTACGGCGGAGGCCACGGGGAAGAGACCCAGTACTTC. Its translation is CASSYGGGHGEETQYF.